This T cell receptor (beta chain) was found in a study of blood T cell repertoires in COVID-19. Across the whole study: Some COVID-19 samples were acute and others convalescent; all came from the United States, Italy and Spain.

Source study methods: Amplification of reference gene primers was used by the study to estimate nucleated cell counts. Repertoires were generated with immunoSEQ multiplex PCR, while TCRdb's copy carries only in-frame clones and drops some. Clone size and the V and J calls come from that table; the DNA yielded D and trimming. The data contain some 360,000 clones, approximately 89% of them singletons. The Seattle patients, enrolled during active infection, were followed longitudinally. Turning to this clone: The same CDR3 also results from other DNA sequences found in this sample.

Germline CDR1 is SGHTA and CDR2 is FQGTGA. Trimming took off 1 base at V and 4 bases at J, with 10 bases between the two ends. The CDR3 is made up of 14 amino acids. The clonotype was recovered from a woman in her sixties with COVID-19, enrolled during active disease. The V gene is TRBV7-3, the J gene TRBJ1-1; TRBD1 might be the D (5 bases). The sequenced material came from peripheral blood. CDR3 DNA: TGTGCCAGCAGCTTAAGGCAGGGAAGCACTGAAGCTTTCTTT. Translating it yields CASSLRQGSTEAFF. The full variable domain, its missing parts supplied by reference TRBV7-3 and TRBJ1-1, is GAGVSQTPSNKVTEKGKYVELRCDPISGHTALYWYRQSLGQGPEFLIYFQGTGAADDSGLPNDRFFAVRPEGSVSTLKIQRTERGDSAVYLCASSLRQGSTEAFFGQGTRLTVV.